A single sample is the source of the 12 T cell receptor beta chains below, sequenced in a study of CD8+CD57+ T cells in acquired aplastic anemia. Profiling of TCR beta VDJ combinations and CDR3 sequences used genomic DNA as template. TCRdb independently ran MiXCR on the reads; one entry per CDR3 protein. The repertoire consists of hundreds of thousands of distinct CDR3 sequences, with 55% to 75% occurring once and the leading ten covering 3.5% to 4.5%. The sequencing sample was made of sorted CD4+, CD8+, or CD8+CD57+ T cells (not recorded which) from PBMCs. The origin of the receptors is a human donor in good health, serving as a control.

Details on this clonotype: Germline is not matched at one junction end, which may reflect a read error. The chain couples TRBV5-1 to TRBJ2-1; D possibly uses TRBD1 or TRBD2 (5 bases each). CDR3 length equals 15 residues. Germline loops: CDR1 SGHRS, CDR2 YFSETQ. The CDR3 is CASSVGRLRDNEQFF. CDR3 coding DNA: TGTGCCAGCAGCGTGGGACGGCTTAGGGACAATGAGCAGTTCTTC.

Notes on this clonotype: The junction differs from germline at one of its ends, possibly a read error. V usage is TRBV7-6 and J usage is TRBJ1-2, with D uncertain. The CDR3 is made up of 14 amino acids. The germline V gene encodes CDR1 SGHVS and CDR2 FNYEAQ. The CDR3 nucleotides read TGTGCCAGCAGCGCCGGGAGGGCCACCGGGGAGCAGTTTTTC. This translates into CASSAGRATGEQFF.

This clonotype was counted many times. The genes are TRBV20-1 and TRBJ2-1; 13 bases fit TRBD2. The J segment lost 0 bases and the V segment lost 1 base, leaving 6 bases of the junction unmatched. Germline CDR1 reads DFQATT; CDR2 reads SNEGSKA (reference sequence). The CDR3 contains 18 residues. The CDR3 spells CSARVTSGGPSSYNEQFF. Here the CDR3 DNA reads TGCAGTGCTAGAGTGACTAGCGGGGGGCCGAGCTCCTACAATGAGCAGTTCTTC.

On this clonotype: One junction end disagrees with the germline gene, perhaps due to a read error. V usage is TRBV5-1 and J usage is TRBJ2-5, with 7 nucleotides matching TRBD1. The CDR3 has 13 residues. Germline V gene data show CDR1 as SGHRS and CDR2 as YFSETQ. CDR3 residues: CASSASRQGTQYF. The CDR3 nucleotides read TGTGCCAGCAGCGCGTCGAGACAGGGGACCCAGTACTTC.

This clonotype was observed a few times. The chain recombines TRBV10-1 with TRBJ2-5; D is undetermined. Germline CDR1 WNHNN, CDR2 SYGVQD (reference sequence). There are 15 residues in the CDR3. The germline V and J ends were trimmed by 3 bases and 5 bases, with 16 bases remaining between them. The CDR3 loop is CASSDHVGFGETQYF. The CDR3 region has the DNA TGCGCCAGCAGTGACCACGTTGGGTTCGGTGAGACCCAGTACTTC.

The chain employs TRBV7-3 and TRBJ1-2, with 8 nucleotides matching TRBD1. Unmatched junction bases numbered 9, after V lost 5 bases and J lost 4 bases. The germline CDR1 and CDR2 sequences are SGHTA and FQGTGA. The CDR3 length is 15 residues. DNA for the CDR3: TGTGCCAGCAGCCCGCGGACAGGGTTAGGCTATGGCTACACCTTC. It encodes CASSPRTGLGYGYTF.

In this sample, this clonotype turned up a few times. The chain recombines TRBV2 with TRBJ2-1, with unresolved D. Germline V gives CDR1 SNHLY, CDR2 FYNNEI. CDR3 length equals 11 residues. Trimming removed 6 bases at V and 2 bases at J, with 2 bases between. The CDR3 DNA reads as TGTGCCAGCAGAACCTACAATGAGCAGTTCTTC. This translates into CASRTYNEQFF.

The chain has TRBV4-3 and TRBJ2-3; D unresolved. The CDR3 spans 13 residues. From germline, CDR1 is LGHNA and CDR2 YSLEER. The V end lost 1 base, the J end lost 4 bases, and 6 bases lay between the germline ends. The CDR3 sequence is CASSQGYSDTQYF. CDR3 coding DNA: TGCGCCAGCAGCCAAGGATATTCAGATACGCAGTATTTT.

CDR3 DNA: TGTGCCAGCAGCTCGGCCGTGGCTAGTACTGCCGCGTACAATGAGCAGTTCTTC. Encoded protein: CASSSAVASTAAYNEQFF. The chain links TRBV7-3 to TRBJ2-1; no definite D call. With 4 bases removed from V and 4 bases from J, the gap between germline ends came to 23 bases. Germline V gene data show CDR1 as SGHTA and CDR2 as FQGTGA. The CDR3 extends over 18 amino acids. The whole variable domain, remainder taken from reference TRBV7-3 and TRBJ2-1, is GAGVSQTPSNKVTEKGKYVELRCDPISGHTALYWYRQSLGQGPEFLIYFQGTGAADDSGLPNDRFFAVRPEGSVSTLKIQRTERGDSAVYLCASSSAVASTAAYNEQFFGPGTRLTVL.

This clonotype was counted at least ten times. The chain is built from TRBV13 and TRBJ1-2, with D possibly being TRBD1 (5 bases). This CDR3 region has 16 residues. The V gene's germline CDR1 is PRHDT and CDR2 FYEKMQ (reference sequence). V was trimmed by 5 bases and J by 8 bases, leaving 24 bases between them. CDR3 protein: CASSPIPGTDVRGYTF. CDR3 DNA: TGTGCCAGCAGCCCCATCCCCGGGACGGACGTGCGGGGCTACACCTTC.

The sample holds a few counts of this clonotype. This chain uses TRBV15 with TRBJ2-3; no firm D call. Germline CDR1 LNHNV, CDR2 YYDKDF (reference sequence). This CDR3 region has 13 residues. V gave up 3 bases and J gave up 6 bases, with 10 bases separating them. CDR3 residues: CATSSVRWDTQYF. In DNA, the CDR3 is TGTGCCACCAGCAGCGTACGTTGGGATACGCAGTATTTT.

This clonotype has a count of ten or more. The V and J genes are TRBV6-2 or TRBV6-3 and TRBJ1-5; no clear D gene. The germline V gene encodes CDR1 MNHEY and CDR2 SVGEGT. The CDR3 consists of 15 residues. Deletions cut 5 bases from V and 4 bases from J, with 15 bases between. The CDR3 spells CASSKEGGRNQPQHF. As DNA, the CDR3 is TGTGCCAGCAGTAAAGAGGGAGGCCGAAATCAGCCCCAGCATTTT.